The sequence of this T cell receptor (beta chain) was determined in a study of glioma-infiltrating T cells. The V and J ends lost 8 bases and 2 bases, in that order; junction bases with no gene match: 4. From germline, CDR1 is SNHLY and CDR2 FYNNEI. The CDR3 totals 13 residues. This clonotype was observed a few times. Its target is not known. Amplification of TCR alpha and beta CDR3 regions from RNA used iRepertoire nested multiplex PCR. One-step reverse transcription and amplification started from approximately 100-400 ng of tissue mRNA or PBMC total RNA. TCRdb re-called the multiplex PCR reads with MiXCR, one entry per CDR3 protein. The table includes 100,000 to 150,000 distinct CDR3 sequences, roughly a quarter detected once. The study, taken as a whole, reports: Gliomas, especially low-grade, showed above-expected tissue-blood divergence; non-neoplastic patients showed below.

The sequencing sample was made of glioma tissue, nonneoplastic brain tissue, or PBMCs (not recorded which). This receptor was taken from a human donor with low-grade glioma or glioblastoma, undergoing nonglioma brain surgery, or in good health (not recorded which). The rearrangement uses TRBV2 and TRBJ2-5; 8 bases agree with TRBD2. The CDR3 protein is CASATGGQETQYF. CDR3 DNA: TGTGCCAGCGCTACGGGGGGGCAAGAGACCCAGTACTTC.